Shown below are 18 T cell receptor beta chains from a single sample sequenced in a study of blood T cell repertoires in COVID-19. Sequencing used immunoSEQ multiplex PCR; TCRdb keeps in-frame clones, though not all of them. The sample lists about 190,000 clones; 70% to 90% were seen once. The sequencing input was peripheral blood. Source of these receptors: a man in his forties or fifties with active or convalescent COVID-19.

The chain is built from TRBV27 and TRBJ1-5, with 7 bases matching TRBD1. CDR3 size: 16 residues. Per the germline V gene, CDR1 is MNHEY and CDR2 is SMNVEV (reference sequence). V was clipped by 4 bases and J by 0 bases; unmatched bases: 6. The CDR3 DNA reads as TGTGCCAGCAGTTCTAGGGGACAGATTAGCAATCAGCCCCAGCATTTT. It specifies CASSSRGQISNQPQHF.

This clone was seen just once. This chain uses TRBV7-2 with TRBJ1-2; D is perhaps TRBD1 (5 bases). This CDR3 has 14 amino acids. V was cut by 5 bases and J by 4 bases, with 14 bases left in between. Germline V gives CDR1 SGHTA, CDR2 FQGNSA. CDR3 in DNA: TGTGCCAGCAGCCAAAGACAGCCCCTCTATGGCTACACCTTC. Protein sequence: CASSQRQPLYGYTF.

The rearrangement joins TRBV24-1 to TRBJ2-3; 14 positions agree with TRBD2. Germline values: CDR1 KGHDR, CDR2 SFDVKD. V trimming: 5 bases; J trimming: 4 bases; junction bases outside the gene matches: 4. The CDR3 contains 16 residues. The CDR3 here is CATSGGTSGSPDTQYF. The DNA for the CDR3 is TGTGCCACCAGTGGCGGGACTAGCGGGAGTCCAGATACGCAGTATTTT.

J is TRBJ2-2 and V is TRBV6-5, with 14 bases fitting TRBD2. Germline V gives CDR1 MNHEY, CDR2 SVGAGI. The CDR3 runs 15 residues. V shed 5 bases, J shed 6 bases, and the junction held 2 bases outside the gene matches. This chain's CDR3 is CASSQTSGRAGELFF. The CDR3 DNA reads as TGTGCCAGCAGTCAGACTAGCGGGAGGGCCGGGGAGCTGTTTTTT.

The chain employs TRBV18 and TRBJ1-4; TRBD1 might be the D (6 bases). From germline, CDR1 is KGHSH and CDR2 LQKENI. This CDR3 has 16 residues. V dropped 3 bases and J dropped 5 bases, with 16 bases sitting between them. The CDR3 sequence: CASSPEPGTRNEKLFF. In nucleotides, the CDR3 is TGTGCCAGCTCACCTGAACCTGGGACACGGAATGAAAAACTGTTTTTT.

The rearrangement joins TRBV28 to TRBJ2-7; 14 nucleotides match TRBD2. Germline CDR1 is MDHEN and CDR2 is SYDVKM. The length of the CDR3 is 17 residues. The V and J ends lost 2 bases and 2 bases, in that order; junction bases with no gene match: 5. This chain's CDR3 is CASSLSLTSGRAYEQYF. DNA for the CDR3: TGTGCCAGCAGTTTAAGTCTGACTAGCGGGAGGGCCTACGAGCAGTACTTC. Drawing the rest from reference TRBV28 and TRBJ2-7, the complete variable domain is DVKVTQSSRYLVKRTGEKVFLECVQDMDHENMFWYRQDPGLGLRLIYFSYDVKMKEKGDIPEGYSVSREKKERFSLILESASTNQTSMYLCASSLSLTSGRAYEQYFGPGTRLTVT.

The chain recombines TRBV2 with TRBJ1-5; D is possibly TRBD1 (5 bases). CDR1 and CDR2 from the germline V gene are SNHLY and FYNNEI. V was pared by 0 bases and J by 3 bases, with 15 bases between. The CDR3 spans 17 residues. CDR3 in amino acids: CASSEAPRGRTNQPQHF. The CDR3 nucleotides read TGTGCCAGCAGTGAAGCGCCAAGGGGTCGAACCAATCAGCCCCAGCATTTT. Combining the CDR3 with reference TRBV2 and TRBJ1-5 gives the whole variable domain EPEVTQTPSHQVTQMGQEVILRCVPISNHLYFYWYRQILGQKVEFLVSFYNNEISEKSEIFDDQFSVERPDGSNFTLKIRSTKLEDSAMYFCASSEAPRGRTNQPQHFGDGTRLSIL.

Here the CDR3 DNA reads TGTGCCACCAGTGATTCCGGGACAGGGGCCTACAATGAGCAGTTCTTC. Its translation is CATSDSGTGAYNEQFF. V and J are TRBV24-1 and TRBJ2-1, with 10 bases that match TRBD1. The CDR3 is 16 amino acids. The germline gives CDR1 KGHDR, CDR2 SFDVKD. The trim removed 2 bases at V and 2 bases at J, leaving 2 bases unmatched.

A remark on this clone: At one end, the junction sequence differs from germline, possibly due to a read error. Here the CDR3 reads CASSEGDRADSPLHF. CDR3 DNA: TGTGCCAGCAGCGAAGGAGACAGGGCGGATTCACCCCTCCACTTT. J is TRBJ1-6 and V is TRBV2; 7 bases align to TRBD1. Germline assignment: CDR1 SNHLY and CDR2 FYNNEI. The CDR3 is 15 amino acids.

Worth noting for this clone: Other DNA sequences in the sample encode the same CDR3. The chain carries TRBV5-6 and TRBJ2-5; tentatively, D is TRBD1 (5 bases). Germline V CDR1 and CDR2: SGHDT, YYEEEE. V was pared by 0 bases and J by 2 bases, with 11 bases between. The CDR3 extends over 15 amino acids. CDR3 DNA: TGTGCCAGCAGCTTGGTTGGCAGGGCGCAAGAGACCCAGTACTTC. Amino acid sequence: CASSLVGRAQETQYF.

The gene calls are TRBV9 and TRBJ2-3, with TRBD2 matching 8 bases. V was clipped by 4 bases and J by 4 bases; unmatched bases: 11. Germline assignment: CDR1 SGDLS and CDR2 YYNGEE. This CDR3 spans 16 amino acids. The CDR3 protein is CASSSRAGEGSDTQYF. CDR3 bases: TGTGCCAGCAGCTCCAGAGCGGGAGAGGGATCAGATACGCAGTATTTT.

V gene TRBV2 combines with J gene TRBJ2-7; 8 bases agree with TRBD1. The CDR3 consists of 14 residues. Looked up from germline, CDR1 is SNHLY and CDR2 is FYNNEI. V shed 2 bases and J 7 bases; nucleotides not matched to a gene: 7. As DNA, the CDR3 is TGTGCCAGCAGTGAACAGGGGGCTGGGGAAGAGCAGTACTTC. Translated: CASSEQGAGEEQYF.

The rearrangement uses TRBV25-1 and TRBJ2-1; D might be TRBD2 (6 bases). Germline V gene data show CDR1 as MGHDK and CDR2 as SYGVNS. V was cut by 8 bases and J by 6 bases, with 14 bases left in between. The CDR3 runs to 13 residues. Here the CDR3 DNA reads TGTGCCAGCTCCCAGTGGGACTTCAATGAGCAGTTCTTC. It yields the protein CASSQWDFNEQFF.

This clone came up once. The rearrangement uses TRBV6-6 and TRBJ2-3, with D possibly being TRBD2 (5 bases). V dropped 8 bases and J dropped 0 bases, with 36 bases sitting between them. CDR1 MNHNY and CDR2 SVGAGI come from the germline V gene (reference sequence). The CDR3 is 22 residues long. Here the CDR3 DNA reads TGTGCCAGCCGTCCTCTTTGGACTGGTAGTTTTTCTTTAGGTTCTAGCACAGATACGCAGTATTTT. This encodes CASRPLWTGSFSLGSSTDTQYF.

V is TRBV3-1 (or the pseudogene TRBV3-2) and J is TRBJ1-5, with TRBD1 matching 9 bases. The germline CDR1 and CDR2 sequences are LGHDT and YNNKEL (reference sequence). Unmatched junction bases numbered 4, after V lost 1 base and J lost 6 bases. The CDR3 loop spans 15 amino acids. The CDR3 nucleotides are TGTGCCAGCAGCCAAGGGACAGGGGCGAGTCAGCCCCAGCATTTT. Encoded protein: CASSQGTGASQPQHF.

The chain is built from TRBV5-6 and TRBJ2-1; the D gene could be TRBD1 or TRBD2 (6 bases each). Trimming stripped 4 bases from V and 8 bases from J, with 10 bases between. The germline V gene encodes CDR1 SGHDT and CDR2 YYEEEE. This CDR3 is 12 amino acids long. The chain's CDR3 is CASSLGGDEQFF. CDR3 nucleotides: TGTGCCAGCAGCCTGGGGGGCGATGAGCAGTTCTTC.

The chain combines TRBV12-3 or TRBV12-4 with TRBJ1-1; D gene uncertain. This CDR3 has 13 residues. The germline V and J ends were trimmed by 8 bases and 1 base, with 11 bases remaining between them. The CDR3 protein is CASGLERNTEAFF. In DNA form, the CDR3 reads TGTGCCAGCGGCCTTGAAAGGAACACTGAAGCTTTCTTT.

The chain is built from TRBV11-2 and TRBJ2-1; maybe TRBD1 (5 bases). CDR3 length equals 17 residues. Per the germline V gene, CDR1 is SGHAT and CDR2 is FQNNGV. The V end was cut by 5 bases, the J end by 10 bases, with 27 bases between. CDR3 residues: CASSPPPIGPIAGEQFF. The CDR3 DNA sequence: TGTGCCAGCAGCCCACCCCCGATAGGACCGATAGCAGGGGAGCAGTTCTTC.